Below, 4 T cell receptor beta chains from the same sample are listed, as sequenced in a study of T cell responses to AZD1222 COVID-19 vaccine (dated by TCRdb to the early 2020s). This specimen's time point label, per the study, means: about 28 days (+/-7) after the second vaccine dose. To prepare the library, the immunoSEQ multiplex PCR assay was applied. TCRdb obtained this table from immuneACCESS and retained in-frame rearrangements with V and J assigned. These tables miss some clones; where compared with another copy, unresolved V genes account for less than half of the shortfall, and the remainder is unexplained. The sample profile shows about 180,000 clones; approximately 94% of them were found once. The ten largest account for more than 1.5% of the sample. The specimen was peripheral blood, collected 28 days after the second AZD1222 dose. The receptors stem from an adult who received the AZD1222 COVID-19 vaccine.

The chain carries TRBV5-4 and TRBJ2-7, with D possibly TRBD2 on 6 matching bases. Deletions cut 0 bases from V and 5 bases from J, with 15 bases between. The germline V gene encodes CDR1 SGHNT and CDR2 YYREEE (reference sequence). The CDR3 spans 15 residues. This chain's CDR3 is CASSLGSGSRNEQYF. CDR3 DNA: TGTGCCAGCAGCTTGGGTAGCGGTTCTAGGAACGAGCAGTACTTC.

The chain employs TRBV19 and TRBJ2-2; 10 bases align to TRBD2. Losses at the gene ends were 4 bases for V and 4 bases for J; bases not matched to a gene: 9. This CDR3 is built from 17 residues. Germline-derived CDR1 and CDR2 are LNHDA and SQIVND (reference sequence). CDR3 protein: CASSTGGRTSGTGELFF. The CDR3 nucleotides read TGTGCCAGTAGTACGGGGGGTCGGACTAGCGGCACCGGGGAGCTGTTTTTT.

This clone was detected once. The chain uses TRBV7-9 and TRBJ2-1; D is unresolved. V dropped 2 bases and J dropped 5 bases, with 7 bases sitting between them. This CDR3 contains 13 residues. CDR1 and CDR2 (germline): SEHNR, FQNEAQ (reference sequence). Written as DNA, the CDR3 is TGTGCCAGCAGCTTACCAAGCAACAATGAGCAGTTCTTC. This gives the protein CASSLPSNNEQFF. Drawing the rest from reference TRBV7-9 and TRBJ2-1, the complete variable domain is DTGVSQNPRHKITKRGQNVTFRCDPISEHNRLYWYRQTLGQGPEFLTYFQNEAQLEKSRLLSDRFSAERPKGSFSTLEIQRTEQGDSAMYLCASSLPSNNEQFFGPGTRLTVL.

This clone was counted at least ten times. The chain recombines TRBV4-2 with TRBJ2-7; the match to TRBD1 covers 10 bases. This CDR3 is built from 16 residues. The germline V gene encodes CDR1 LGHNA and CDR2 YNFKEQ. The V segment lost 0 bases and the J segment 1 base; nucleotides outside the gene matches: 3. In DNA form, the CDR3 reads TGTGCCAGCAGCCAAGAAGGGACAGGGGCTTCCTACGAGCAGTACTTC. Translation gives CASSQEGTGASYEQYF.